Only a few counts were recorded for the clone carrying this T cell receptor (beta chain). Its specificity is unknown. This record belongs to a study of beta chain features in type 1 diabetes. Study results and limitations: The analysis here could not establish whether HLA type shapes TCRB rearrangement.

Reverse transcribing all isolated RNA meant expressed TCRB transcripts were sequenced. Assay used: immunoSEQ multiplex PCR; TCRdb lists only in-frame clones, some missing. The table records some 160,000 clones, 9% to 10% of them present only once. The sequence was obtained from a woman in her late teens or twenties in good health. Sequencing used central memory CD4+ T cells from blood.

In DNA form, the CDR3 reads TGTGCCAGCAGCGACCGACTAGCGGGATTGAGCTCCTACAATGAGCAGTTCTTC. Residues: CASSDRLAGLSSYNEQFF. This rearrangement joins TRBV9 to TRBJ2-1; 11 bases are shared with TRBD2. CDR1 and CDR2 (germline): SGDLS, YYNGEE. After removal of 3 bases from V and 0 bases from J, the junction contained 8 bases not matched to a gene. The CDR3 covers 18 residues.